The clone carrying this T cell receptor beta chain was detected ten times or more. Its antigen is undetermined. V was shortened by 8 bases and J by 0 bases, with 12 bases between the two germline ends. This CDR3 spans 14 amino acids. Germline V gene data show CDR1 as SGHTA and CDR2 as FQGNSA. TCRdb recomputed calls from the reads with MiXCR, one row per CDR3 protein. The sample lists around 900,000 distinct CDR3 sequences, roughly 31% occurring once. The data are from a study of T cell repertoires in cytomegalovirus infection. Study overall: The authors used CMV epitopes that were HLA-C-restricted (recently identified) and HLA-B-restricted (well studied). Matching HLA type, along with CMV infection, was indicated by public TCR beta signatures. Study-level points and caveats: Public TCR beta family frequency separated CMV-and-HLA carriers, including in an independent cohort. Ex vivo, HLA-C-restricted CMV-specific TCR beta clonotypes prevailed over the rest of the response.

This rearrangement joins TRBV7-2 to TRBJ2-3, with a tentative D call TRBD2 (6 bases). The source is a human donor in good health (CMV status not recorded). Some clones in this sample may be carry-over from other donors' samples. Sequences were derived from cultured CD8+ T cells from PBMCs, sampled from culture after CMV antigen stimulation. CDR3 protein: CASRGTYSTDTQYF. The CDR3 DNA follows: TGTGCCAGCCGCGGGACGTATAGCACAGATACGCAGTATTTT. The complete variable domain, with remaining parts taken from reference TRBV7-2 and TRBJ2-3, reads GAGVSQSPSNKVTEKGKDVELRCDPISGHTALYWYRQSLGQGLEFLIYFQGNSAPDKSGLPSDRFSAERTGGSVSTLTIQRTQQEDSAVYLCASRGTYSTDTQYFGPGTRLTVL.